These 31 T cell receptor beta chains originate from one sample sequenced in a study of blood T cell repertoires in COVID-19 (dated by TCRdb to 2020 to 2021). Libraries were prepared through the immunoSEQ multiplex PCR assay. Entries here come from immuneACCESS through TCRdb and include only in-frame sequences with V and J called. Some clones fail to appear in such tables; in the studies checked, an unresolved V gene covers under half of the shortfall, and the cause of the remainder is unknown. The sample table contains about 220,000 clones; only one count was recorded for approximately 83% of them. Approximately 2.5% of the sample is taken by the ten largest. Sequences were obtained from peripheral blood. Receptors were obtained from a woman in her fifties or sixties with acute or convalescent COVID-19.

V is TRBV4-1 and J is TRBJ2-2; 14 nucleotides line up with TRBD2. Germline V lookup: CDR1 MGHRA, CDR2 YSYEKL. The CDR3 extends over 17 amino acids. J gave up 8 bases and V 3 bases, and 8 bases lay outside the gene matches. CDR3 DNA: TGCGCCAGCAGCCAGGGACTAGCGGGGGCTTCGAGGGGGGAGCTGTTTTTT. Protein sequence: CASSQGLAGASRGELFF.

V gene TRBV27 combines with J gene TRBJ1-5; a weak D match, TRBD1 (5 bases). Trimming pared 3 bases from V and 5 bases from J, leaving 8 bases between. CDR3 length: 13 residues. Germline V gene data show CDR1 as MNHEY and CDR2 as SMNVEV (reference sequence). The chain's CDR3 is CASSFRQYQPQHF. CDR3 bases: TGTGCCAGCAGTTTTCGACAGTATCAGCCCCAGCATTTT.

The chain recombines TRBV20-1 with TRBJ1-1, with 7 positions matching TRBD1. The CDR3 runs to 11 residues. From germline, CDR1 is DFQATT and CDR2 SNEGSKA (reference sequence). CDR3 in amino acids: CRGRGKTEAFF. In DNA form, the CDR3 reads TGCAGGGGCAGGGGGAAGACTGAAGCTTTCTTT.

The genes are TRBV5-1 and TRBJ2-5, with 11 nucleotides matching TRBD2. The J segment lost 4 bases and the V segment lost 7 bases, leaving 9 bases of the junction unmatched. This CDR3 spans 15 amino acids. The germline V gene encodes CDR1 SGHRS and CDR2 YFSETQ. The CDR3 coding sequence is TGCGCCAGCGGAACACTAGCGGGGGTAGGAGAGACCCAGTACTTC. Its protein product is CASGTLAGVGETQYF.

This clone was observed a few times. CDR3 loop: CATSDLNRTSTGQPQHF. The CDR3 coding sequence is TGTGCCACCAGTGATTTGAATAGGACAAGTACGGGTCAGCCCCAGCATTTT. The chain carries TRBV24-1 and TRBJ1-5, with D perhaps TRBD1 (5 bases). V lost 0 bases, J lost 6 bases, and 17 bases lay in between. Germline V CDR1 and CDR2: KGHDR, SFDVKD. The CDR3 has 17 amino acids.

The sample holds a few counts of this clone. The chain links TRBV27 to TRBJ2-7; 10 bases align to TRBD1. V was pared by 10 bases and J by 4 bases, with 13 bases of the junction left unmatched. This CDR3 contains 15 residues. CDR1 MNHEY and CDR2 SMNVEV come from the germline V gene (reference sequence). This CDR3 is CATKRDRGIGYEQYF. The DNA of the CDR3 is TGTGCCACCAAGAGGGACAGGGGAATAGGGTACGAGCAGTACTTC.

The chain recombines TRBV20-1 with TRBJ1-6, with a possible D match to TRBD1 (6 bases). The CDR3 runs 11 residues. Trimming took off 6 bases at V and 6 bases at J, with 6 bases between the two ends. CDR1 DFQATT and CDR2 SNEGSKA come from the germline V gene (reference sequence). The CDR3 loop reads CSARGNSPLHF. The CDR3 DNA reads TGCAGTGCCAGGGGTAATTCACCCCTCCACTTT.

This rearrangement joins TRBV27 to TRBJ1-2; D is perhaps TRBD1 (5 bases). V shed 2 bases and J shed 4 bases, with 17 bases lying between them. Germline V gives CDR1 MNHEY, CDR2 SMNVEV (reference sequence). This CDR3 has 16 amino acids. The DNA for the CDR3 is TGTGCCAGCAGTTTAGTTAGTCGTGCAGACAGCTATGGCTACACCTTC. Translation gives CASSLVSRADSYGYTF.

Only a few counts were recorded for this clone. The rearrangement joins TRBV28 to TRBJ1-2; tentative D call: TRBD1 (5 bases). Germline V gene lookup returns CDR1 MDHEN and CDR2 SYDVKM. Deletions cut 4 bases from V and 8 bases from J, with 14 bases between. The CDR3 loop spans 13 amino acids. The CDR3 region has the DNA TGTGCCAGCAGTTCAAAATACAGGAGAGGCTACACCTTC. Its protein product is CASSSKYRRGYTF.

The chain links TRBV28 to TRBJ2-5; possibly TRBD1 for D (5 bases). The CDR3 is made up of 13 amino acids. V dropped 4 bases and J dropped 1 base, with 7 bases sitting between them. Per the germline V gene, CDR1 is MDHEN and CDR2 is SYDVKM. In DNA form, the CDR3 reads TGTGCCAGCAGTTACAGGCTCCAAGAGACCCAGTACTTC. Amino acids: CASSYRLQETQYF.

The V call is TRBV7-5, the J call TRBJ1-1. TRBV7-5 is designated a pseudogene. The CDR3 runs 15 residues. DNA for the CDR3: TGTGCCAGAAGCGCCGCCGGGGGTTTGAACACTGAAGCTTTCTTT. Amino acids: CARSAAGGLNTEAFF.

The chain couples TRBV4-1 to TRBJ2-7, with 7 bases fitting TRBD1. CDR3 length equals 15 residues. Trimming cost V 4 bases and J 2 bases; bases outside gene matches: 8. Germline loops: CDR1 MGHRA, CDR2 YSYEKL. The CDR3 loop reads CASSLQDRIAYEQYF. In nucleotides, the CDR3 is TGCGCCAGCAGCCTCCAGGACAGGATCGCCTACGAGCAGTACTTC.

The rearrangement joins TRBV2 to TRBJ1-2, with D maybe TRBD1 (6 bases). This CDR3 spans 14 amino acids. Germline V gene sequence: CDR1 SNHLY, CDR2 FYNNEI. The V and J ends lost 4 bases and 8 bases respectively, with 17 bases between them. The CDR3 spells CASSVGQGIQGYTF. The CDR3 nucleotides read TGTGCCAGCAGTGTGGGTCAGGGGATCCAGGGCTACACCTTC.

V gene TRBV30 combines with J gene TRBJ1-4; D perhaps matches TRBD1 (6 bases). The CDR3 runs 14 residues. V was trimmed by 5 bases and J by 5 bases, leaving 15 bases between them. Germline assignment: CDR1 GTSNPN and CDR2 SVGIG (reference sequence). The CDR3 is CAWGYRVLNEKLFF. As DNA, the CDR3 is TGTGCCTGGGGATACAGGGTTTTAAATGAAAAACTGTTTTTT.

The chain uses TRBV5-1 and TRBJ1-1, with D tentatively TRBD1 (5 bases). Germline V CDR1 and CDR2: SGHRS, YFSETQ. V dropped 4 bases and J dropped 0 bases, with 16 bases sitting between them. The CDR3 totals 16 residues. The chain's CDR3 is CASSRGRAGLNTEAFF. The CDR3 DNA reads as TGCGCCAGCAGCCGCGGCAGAGCAGGGCTGAACACTGAAGCTTTCTTT.

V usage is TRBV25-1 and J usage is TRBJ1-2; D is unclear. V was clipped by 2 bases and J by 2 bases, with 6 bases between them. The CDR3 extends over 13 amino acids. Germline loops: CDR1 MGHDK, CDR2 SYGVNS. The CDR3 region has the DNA TGTGCCAGCAGTGAAGGGGAGAACTATGGCTACACCTTC. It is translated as CASSEGENYGYTF.

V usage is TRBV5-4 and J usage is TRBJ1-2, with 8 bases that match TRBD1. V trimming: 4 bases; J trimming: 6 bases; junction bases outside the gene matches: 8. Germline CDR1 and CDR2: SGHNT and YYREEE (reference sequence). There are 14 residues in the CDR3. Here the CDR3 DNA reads TGTGCCAGCAGCGGGACAGGACGCAGGGATGGCTACACCTTC. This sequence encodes CASSGTGRRDGYTF.

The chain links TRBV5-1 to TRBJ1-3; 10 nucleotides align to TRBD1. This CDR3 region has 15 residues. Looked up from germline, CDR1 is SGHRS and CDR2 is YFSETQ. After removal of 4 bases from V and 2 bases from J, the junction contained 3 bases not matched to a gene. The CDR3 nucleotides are TGCGCCAGCAGCCTCGGGACAGGGGCTGGAAACACCATATATTTT. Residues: CASSLGTGAGNTIYF.

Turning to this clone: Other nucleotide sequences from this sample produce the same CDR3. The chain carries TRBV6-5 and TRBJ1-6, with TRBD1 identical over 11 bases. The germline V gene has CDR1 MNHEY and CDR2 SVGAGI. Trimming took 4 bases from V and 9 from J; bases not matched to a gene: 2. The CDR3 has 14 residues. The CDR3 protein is CASSSDRGLSPLHF. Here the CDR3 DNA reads TGTGCCAGCAGTTCGGACAGGGGGCTTTCACCCCTCCACTTT.

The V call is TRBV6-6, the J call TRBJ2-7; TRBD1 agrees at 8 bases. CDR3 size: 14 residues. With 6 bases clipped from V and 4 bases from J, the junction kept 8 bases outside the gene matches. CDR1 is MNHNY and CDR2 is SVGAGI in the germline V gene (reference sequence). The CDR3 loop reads CASSTGTGPYEQYF. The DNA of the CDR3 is TGTGCCAGCAGCACGGGGACAGGTCCTTACGAGCAGTACTTC.

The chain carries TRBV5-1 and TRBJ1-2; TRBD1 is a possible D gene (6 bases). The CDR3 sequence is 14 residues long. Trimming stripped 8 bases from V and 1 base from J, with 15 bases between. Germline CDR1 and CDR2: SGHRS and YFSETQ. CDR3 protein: CASTRGDNNYGYTF. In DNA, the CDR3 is TGCGCCAGTACCCGGGGGGACAATAACTATGGCTACACCTTC. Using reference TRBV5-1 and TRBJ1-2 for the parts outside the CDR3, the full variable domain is KAGVTQTPRYLIKTRGQQVTLSCSPISGHRSVSWYQQTPGQGLQFLFEYFSETQRNKGNFPGRFSGRQFSNSRSEMNVSTLELGDSALYLCASTRGDNNYGYTFGSGTRLTVV.

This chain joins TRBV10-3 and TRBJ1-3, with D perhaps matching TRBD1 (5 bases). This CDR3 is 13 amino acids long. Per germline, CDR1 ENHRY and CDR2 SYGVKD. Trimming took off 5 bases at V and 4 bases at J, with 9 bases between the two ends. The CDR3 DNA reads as TGTGCCATCAGTCAACAGGAGGGAAACACCATATATTTT. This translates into CAISQQEGNTIYF.

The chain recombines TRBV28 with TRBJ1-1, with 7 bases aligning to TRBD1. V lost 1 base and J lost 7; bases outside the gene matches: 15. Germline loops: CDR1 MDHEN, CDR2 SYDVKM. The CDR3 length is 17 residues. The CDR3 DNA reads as TGTGCCAGCAGTTTATCAGGGGGTAGTGCCAACTCGAATGAAGCTTTCTTT. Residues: CASSLSGGSANSNEAFF.

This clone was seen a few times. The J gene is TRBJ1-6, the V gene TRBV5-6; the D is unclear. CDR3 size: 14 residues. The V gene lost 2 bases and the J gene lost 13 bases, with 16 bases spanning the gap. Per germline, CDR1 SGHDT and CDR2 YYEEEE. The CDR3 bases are TGTGCCAGCAGCTTTTGGACTCTCCGCGGGCCCCTCCACTTT. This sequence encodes CASSFWTLRGPLHF.

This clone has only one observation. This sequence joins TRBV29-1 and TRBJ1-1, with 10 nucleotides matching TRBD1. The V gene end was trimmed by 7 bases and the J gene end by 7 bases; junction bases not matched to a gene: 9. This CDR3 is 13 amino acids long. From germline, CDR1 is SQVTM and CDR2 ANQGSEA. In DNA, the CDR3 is TGCAGCGCCAGGGGACAGGGGACAATTGAAGCTTTCTTT. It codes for CSARGQGTIEAFF.

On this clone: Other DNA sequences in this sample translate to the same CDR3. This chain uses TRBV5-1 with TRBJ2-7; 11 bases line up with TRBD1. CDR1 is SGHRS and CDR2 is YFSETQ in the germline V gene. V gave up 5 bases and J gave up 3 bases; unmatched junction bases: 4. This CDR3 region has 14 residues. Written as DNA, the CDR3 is TGCGCCAGCAGTGAAGGGACAGGGGGCTACGAGCAGTACTTC. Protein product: CASSEGTGGYEQYF.

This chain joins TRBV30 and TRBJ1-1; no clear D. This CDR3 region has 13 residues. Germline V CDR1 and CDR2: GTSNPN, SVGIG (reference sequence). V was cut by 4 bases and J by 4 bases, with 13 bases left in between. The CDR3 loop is CAWNRGYGTEAFF. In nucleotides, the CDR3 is TGTGCCTGGAATCGAGGGTACGGCACTGAAGCTTTCTTT.

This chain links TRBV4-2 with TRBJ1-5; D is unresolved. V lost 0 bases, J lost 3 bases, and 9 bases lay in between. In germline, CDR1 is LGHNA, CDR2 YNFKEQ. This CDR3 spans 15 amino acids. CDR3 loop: CASSQDAGNNQPQHF. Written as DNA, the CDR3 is TGTGCCAGCAGCCAAGATGCGGGCAACAATCAGCCCCAGCATTTT.

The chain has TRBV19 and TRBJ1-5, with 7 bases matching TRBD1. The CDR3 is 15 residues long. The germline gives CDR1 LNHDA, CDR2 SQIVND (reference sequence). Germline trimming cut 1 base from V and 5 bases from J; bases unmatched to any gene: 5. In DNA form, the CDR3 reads TGTGCCAGTAGTATAGGTCGGGACAGTCATCAGCCCCAGCATTTT. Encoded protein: CASSIGRDSHQPQHF.

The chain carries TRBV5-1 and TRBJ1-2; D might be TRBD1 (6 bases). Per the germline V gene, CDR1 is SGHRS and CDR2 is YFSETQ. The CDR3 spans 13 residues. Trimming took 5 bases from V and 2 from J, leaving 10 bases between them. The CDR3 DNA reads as TGCGCCAGCAGACAGGACAGAAACTATGGCTACACCTTC. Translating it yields CASRQDRNYGYTF.

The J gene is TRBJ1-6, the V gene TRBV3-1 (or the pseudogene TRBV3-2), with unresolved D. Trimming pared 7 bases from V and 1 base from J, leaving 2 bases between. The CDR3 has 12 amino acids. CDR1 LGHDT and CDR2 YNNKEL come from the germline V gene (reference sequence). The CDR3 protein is CASTSYNSPLHF. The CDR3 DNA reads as TGTGCCAGCACTTCCTATAATTCACCCCTCCACTTT.